The 8 T cell receptor beta chains below come from one sample, sequenced in a study of blood T cells in healthy people across ages. Combining a sample-barcoded 5' primer with a J-beta primer mix, a second PCR ran for about 7 to 11 cycles. TCRdb processed the 5' RACE reads anew with MiXCR; each CDR3 protein has one entry. The table lists around 800,000 distinct CDR3 sequences, less than 60% of them singletons. Sequenced: blood. These receptor sequences come from an elderly man in good health.

The chain has TRBV5-8 and TRBJ1-6, with D hard to call. The germline gives CDR1 SGHTS, CDR2 YDEGEE. The CDR3 is 14 residues long. Trimming took 0 bases from V and 10 from J, leaving 11 bases between them. The CDR3 spells CASSLAESGSPLHF. The CDR3, as DNA: TGTGCCAGCAGCTTGGCCGAGAGCGGCTCACCCCTCCACTTT.

Comments on this clonotype: Sequence at one end of the junction differs from germline and may be a read error. This chain connects TRBV27 to TRBJ2-1; 8 bases are a match to TRBD2. The length of the CDR3 is 15 residues. Germline V gene data show CDR1 as MNHEY and CDR2 as SMNVEV (reference sequence). CDR3 in DNA: TGTGCCACCGAGTCGGGACTAGTGGGTTACAAGGAGCAGTTCTTC. It specifies CATESGLVGYKEQFF.

A single count supports this clonotype. The chain couples TRBV7-3 to TRBJ2-5, with 12 bases lining up with TRBD2. This CDR3 spans 19 amino acids. The V gene's germline CDR1 is SGHTA and CDR2 FQGTGA. J was trimmed by 11 bases and V by 0 bases; bases with no gene match: 19. The CDR3 DNA sequence: TGTGCCAGCAGCTTAACGTATCCTAGCGGGAGGGCCCCTGCCTATGAGCAGTACTTC. Residues: CASSLTYPSGRAPAYEQYF. Full variable domain (missing parts from reference TRBV7-3 and TRBJ2-5): GAGVSQTPSNKVTEKGKYVELRCDPISGHTALYWYRQSLGQGPEFLIYFQGTGAADDSGLPNDRFFAVRPEGSVSTLKIQRTERGDSAVYLCASSLTYPSGRAPAYEQYFGPGTRLLVL.

This clonotype appeared once. V is TRBV4-2 and J is TRBJ2-1; D unresolved. CDR1 and CDR2 (germline): LGHNA, YNFKEQ. The V end lost 0 bases, the J end lost 5 bases, and 17 bases lay between the germline ends. There are 17 residues in the CDR3. The CDR3 here is CASSQELCLSTNNEQFF. The CDR3 DNA follows: TGTGCCAGCAGCCAAGAATTGTGCCTATCCACCAACAATGAGCAGTTCTTC.

V usage is TRBV10-3 and J usage is TRBJ2-7; D unresolved. From germline, CDR1 is ENHRY and CDR2 SYGVKD. This CDR3 contains 13 residues. V lost 5 bases and J lost 1, with 9 bases in between. The chain's CDR3 is CAISTMASYEQYF. The CDR3 coding sequence is TGTGCCATCAGTACCATGGCATCCTACGAGCAGTACTTC.

To note about this clonotype: Germline is not matched at one junction end, which may reflect a read error. The genes are TRBV20-1 and TRBJ1-6, with D maybe TRBD1 (5 bases). Germline CDR1 is DFQATT and CDR2 is SNEGSKA (reference sequence). CDR3 length: 14 residues. The CDR3 spells CSARPLRDGSPPHF. CDR3 DNA sequence: TGCAGTGCTCGGCCCCTCAGGGACGGTTCACCCCCCCACTTT.

The V gene is TRBV5-1, the J gene TRBJ1-5, with D hard to call. Trimming removed 5 bases at V and 1 base at J, with 13 bases between. The CDR3 has 15 residues. Germline V gene sequence: CDR1 SGHRS, CDR2 YFSETQ. DNA for the CDR3: TGCGCCAGCAGGGCGGACGGGGAAAGCAATCAGCCCCAGCATTTT. Translated: CASRADGESNQPQHF.

The chain joins TRBV3-1 to TRBJ2-7; 7 nucleotides match TRBD1. Matching the DNA end better, TRBJ2-4 makes the J call doubtful. Germline V lookup: CDR1 LGHDT, CDR2 YNNKEL (reference sequence). The CDR3 covers 12 residues. This chain's CDR3 is CASSRTGDIQYF. In DNA, the CDR3 is TGTGCCAGCAGCCGGACAGGCGACATTCAGTACTTC.